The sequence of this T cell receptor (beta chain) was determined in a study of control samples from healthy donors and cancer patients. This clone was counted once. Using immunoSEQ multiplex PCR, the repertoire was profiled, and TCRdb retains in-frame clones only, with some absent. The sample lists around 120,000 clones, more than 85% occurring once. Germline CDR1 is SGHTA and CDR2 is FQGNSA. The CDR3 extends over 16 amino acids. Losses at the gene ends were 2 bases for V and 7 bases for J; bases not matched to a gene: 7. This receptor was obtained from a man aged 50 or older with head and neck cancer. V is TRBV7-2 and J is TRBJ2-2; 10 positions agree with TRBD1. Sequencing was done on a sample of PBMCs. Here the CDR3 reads CASSLFRQGAVGELFF. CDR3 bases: TGTGCCAGCAGCTTATTTCGACAGGGGGCCGTCGGGGAGCTGTTTTTT.